This record concerns one T cell receptor beta chain sequence. This clonotype showed up just a few times. No antigen is known for it. Base-call qualities are not available, and no considerably larger clone is one nucleotide away. These data are taken from a study of identical twins (dated by TCRdb to the mid-2010s). General notes on the study: To test whether fetal clonotypes persist, the study used deep sequencing on TCR alpha and beta repertoires from monozygotic twins, unrelated adults of various ages, and cord blood. Replicate twin experiments were performed at different times using different library preparation protocols to rule out contamination.

What the study reported, not specific to this receptor: Recombination models systematically underestimated out-of-frame TCR alpha sharing in monozygotic twins but agreed with sharing between unrelated individuals. Because the same donors could not be followed over many years, the conclusions depended on cross-sectional statistical analysis. Compared with coincidental sharing between unrelated individuals, an excess of low generation-probability sequences was observed among out-of-frame TCR alpha sequences shared between twins. A weaker excess of twin sharing was found in beta out-of-frame sequences because the signal-to-noise ratio was lowered by fewer shared sequences. Zero-insertion analyses could be partly confounded by invariant T cells such as MAIT and iNKT, though diverse VJ usage argued against such confounding for most clonotypes. Abundant cord blood beta clonotypes had fewer insertions, young adult naive repertoires showed a similar but weaker trend, and memory repertoires showed no such trend.

The junction carries 10 bases between V and J, which are trimmed by 1 base and 0 bases respectively. The CDR3 covers 16 residues, taking in both the cysteine and the phenylalanine. The kept DNA is CDR3 alone, 48 bases in frame from the first base. The germline V gene (reference sequence) supplies CDR1 SGHAT and CDR2 FQDESV. The library was obtained by 5' RACE. The sequencing machine was an Illumina HiSeq 2000. Template switching introduced a universal primer binding site; the final cDNA contained a unique molecular identifier, enabling accurate counting of TCR cDNA molecules. Specific primers in the conserved constant-segment region were used to synthesize first-strand cDNA for the TCR alpha and beta chains. To control for contamination, each cDNA library was double barcoded with a SMART-Mk sample barcode plus Illumina barcodes. TruSeq adapter sequences along with Illumina sample barcodes were introduced in two successive PCR steps. The TCR alpha and beta cDNA libraries were sequenced on the Illumina HiSeq platform using custom primers. Regarding the original processing steps: MiGEC was used to process raw reads and extract unique molecular identifiers, and MiXCR was used to find CDR3 positions. For each individual, recombination models were inferred using an EM algorithm with the repgenHMM and IGoR tools. Shared clonotype analysis was performed with the tcR package in R, normalizing sharing by the product of cloneset sizes. To study raw recombination free of thymic and clonal selection effects, out-of-frame nonproductive sequences were analyzed. The public sequencing data were trimmed at Q25 with fastp and processed into clonotypes with MiXCR by TCRdb, which kept only in-frame beta chains. Records with the same CDR3 protein are collapsed into one entry carrying the most frequent genes and DNA. Here the V and J calls rest on TCRdb's processing, not on the authors' analysis. A total of approximately 890,000 distinct CDR3 sequences appear in this sample, over 9% of them only once. The ten largest clones represent around 1.6% of the sample.

Every donor in the study was a healthy Caucasian. Three pairs of female monozygotic twins, all aged roughly 18 to 29 years, were included in the twin cohort. RNA for TCR libraries was isolated from peripheral blood mononuclear cells. The sample was also reused in another study, on yellow fever vaccine responses in identical twins. As noted in the second study: According to the authors, in identical twins the way T cells responded to vaccination appeared partly convergent and partly personalized. Focusing on identical twins, the study followed the T cell clones that responded to the vaccine, and did so with precision.

Sequenced input: PBMCs. Recombination linked TRBV11-1 to TRBJ1-3; a tentative D match to TRBD1 spans 6 bases. This TCR was recovered from a woman between 18 and 29 years old in good health. CDR3 region: CASSLEGHGSGNTIYF. The nucleotide sequence is TGTGCCAGCAGCTTAGAGGGACACGGCTCTGGAAACACCATATATTTT.